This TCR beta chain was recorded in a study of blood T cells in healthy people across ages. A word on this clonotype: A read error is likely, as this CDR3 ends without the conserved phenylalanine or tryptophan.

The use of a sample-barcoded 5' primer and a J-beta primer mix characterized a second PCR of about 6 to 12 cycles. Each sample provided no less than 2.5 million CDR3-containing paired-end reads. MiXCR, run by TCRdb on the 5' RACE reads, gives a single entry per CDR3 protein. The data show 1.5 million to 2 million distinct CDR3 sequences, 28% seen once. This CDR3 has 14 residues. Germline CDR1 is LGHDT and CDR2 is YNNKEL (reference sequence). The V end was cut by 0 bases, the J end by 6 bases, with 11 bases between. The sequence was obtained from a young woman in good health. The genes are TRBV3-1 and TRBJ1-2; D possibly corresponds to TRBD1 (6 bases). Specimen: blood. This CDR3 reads CASSQETQGNGYTC. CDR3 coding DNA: TGTGCCAGCAGCCAAGAAACCCAGGGGAATGGCTACACCTGC.